The present T cell receptor beta chain was sequenced within a study of a mutant IDH1 vaccine in newly diagnosed glioma. Study information: Earlier care involved radiotherapy, temozolomide, or both, and the majority received both.

This clone was recorded only once. Its antigen is unidentified. Time point denoted: week 35, safety follow-up. With topical imiquimod, each dose of the vaccine consisted of 300 ug of mutant IDH1 20-mer peptide. New IDH1-mutant, ATRX-lost WHO grade 3 or 4 astrocytomas occurred in donors. Whole-study findings and limits: Apparently, pseudoprogression bore no relation to changes among the top peripheral T cell clonotypes. Evidence of vaccine-induced immune responses was documented in 85% to 95% of patients.

Sequenced by immunoSEQ multiplex PCR; TCRdb stores in-frame clones only, minus some. This repertoire shows 60,000 to 75,000 clones, around 87% found once; its top ten account for 2% to 2.5%. Trimming cost V 5 bases and J 5 bases, with 18 bases left between them. The germline V gene has CDR1 LNHDA and CDR2 SQIVND (reference sequence). The CDR3 extends over 15 amino acids. The material sequenced was PBMCs, taken from a glioma patient whose treatment included an IDH1 peptide vaccine. The receptor was isolated from a man under 40 with glioma. The chain carries TRBV19 and TRBJ1-2, with a weak D call TRBD1 (6 bases). The CDR3 here is CASSDTPDSVYGYTF. CDR3 bases: TGTGCCAGTAGTGACACCCCGGACAGCGTATATGGCTACACCTTC. Combining the CDR3 with reference TRBV19 and TRBJ1-2 gives the whole variable domain DGGITQSPKYLFRKEGQNVTLSCEQNLNHDAMYWYRQDPGQGLRLIYYSQIVNDFQKGDIAEGYSVSREKKESFPLTVTSAQKNPTAFYLCASSDTPDSVYGYTFGSGTRLTVV.